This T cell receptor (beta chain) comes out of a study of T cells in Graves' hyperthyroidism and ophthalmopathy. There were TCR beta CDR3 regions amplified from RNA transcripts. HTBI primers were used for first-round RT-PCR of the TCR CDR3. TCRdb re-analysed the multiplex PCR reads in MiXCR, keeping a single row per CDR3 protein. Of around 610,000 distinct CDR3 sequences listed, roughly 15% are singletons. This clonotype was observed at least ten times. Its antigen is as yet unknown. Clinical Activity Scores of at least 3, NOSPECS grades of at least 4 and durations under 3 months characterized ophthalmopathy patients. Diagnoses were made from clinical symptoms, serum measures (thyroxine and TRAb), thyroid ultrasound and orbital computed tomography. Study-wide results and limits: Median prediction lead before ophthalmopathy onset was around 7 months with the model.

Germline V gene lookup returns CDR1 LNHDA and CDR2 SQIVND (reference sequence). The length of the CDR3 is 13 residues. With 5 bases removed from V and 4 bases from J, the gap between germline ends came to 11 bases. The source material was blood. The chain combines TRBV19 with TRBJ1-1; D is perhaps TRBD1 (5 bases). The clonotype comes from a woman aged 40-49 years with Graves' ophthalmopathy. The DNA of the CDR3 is TGTGCCAGTAGTTACAGGTCGGTCACTGAAGCTTTCTTT. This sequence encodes CASSYRSVTEAFF.